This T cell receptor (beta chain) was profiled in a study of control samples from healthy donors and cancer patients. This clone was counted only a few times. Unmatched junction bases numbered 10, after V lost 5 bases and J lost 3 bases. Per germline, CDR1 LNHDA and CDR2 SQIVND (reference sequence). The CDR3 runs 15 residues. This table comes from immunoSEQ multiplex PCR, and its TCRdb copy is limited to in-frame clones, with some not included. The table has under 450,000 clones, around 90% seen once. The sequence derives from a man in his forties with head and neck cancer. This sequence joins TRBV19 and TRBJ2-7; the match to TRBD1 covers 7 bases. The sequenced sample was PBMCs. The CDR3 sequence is CASSPSGTADYEQYF. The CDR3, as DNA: TGTGCCAGTAGTCCCTCCGGGACAGCAGACTACGAGCAGTACTTC.